One and the same sample provided the 8 T cell receptor beta chains below, sequenced in a study of cytotoxic CD8 clonotypes in ibrutinib-treated CLL. Repertoires were generated with immunoSEQ multiplex PCR, while TCRdb's copy carries only in-frame clones and drops some. The table lists 55,000 to 60,000 clones, roughly 54% of them singletons. This sample comprised PBMCs, obtained at disease progression, from a patient treated with ibrutinib. Receptors were obtained from a human donor with chronic lymphocytic leukemia.

The V call is TRBV28, the J call TRBJ1-2; 7 nucleotides align to TRBD1. The ends lost 6 bases at V and 4 bases at J; junction bases unmatched: 11. The CDR3 length is 15 residues. The V gene's germline CDR1 is MDHEN and CDR2 SYDVKM. This chain's CDR3 is CASRGGGRRIYGYTF. CDR3 bases: TGTGCCAGCAGGGGAGGGGGCCGACGAATCTATGGCTACACCTTC.

J is TRBJ2-1 and V is TRBV4-1; D is ambiguous. Trimming shortened V by 0 bases and J by 12 bases, and 18 bases separated the two germline ends. Germline-derived CDR1 and CDR2 are MGHRA and YSYEKL. The CDR3 is 15 residues long. The CDR3 DNA reads TGCGCCAGCAGCCAAGATGTTCCAGGTCTCGGTGTGCAGTTCTTC. Amino acid sequence: CASSQDVPGLGVQFF.

This clone was seen a few times. Germline is not matched at one junction end, which may reflect a read error. The V call is TRBV7-7, the J call TRBJ2-2, with TRBD1 identical over 10 bases. This CDR3 contains 14 residues. Germline-derived CDR1 and CDR2 are SSHAT and FNYEAQ (reference sequence). The chain's CDR3 is CASRGTGETGELFF. DNA of the CDR3: TGTGCTAGCAGGGGGACAGGGGAGACCGGGGAGCTGTTTTTT.

This chain uses TRBV13 with TRBJ2-3, with 7 bases matching TRBD2. With 1 base clipped from V and 2 bases from J, the junction kept 9 bases outside the gene matches. Per the germline V gene, CDR1 is PRHDT and CDR2 is FYEKMQ (reference sequence). The CDR3 loop spans 17 amino acids. The CDR3 nucleotides read TGTGCCAGCAGCTTAGTACGTCCTAGCGGATACACAGATACGCAGTATTTT. Its protein product is CASSLVRPSGYTDTQYF.

V is TRBV21-1 and J is TRBJ2-3. TRBV21-1 is a pseudogene segment. The CDR3 covers 17 residues. In DNA form, the CDR3 reads TGTGCCAGCAGCAAAGGGGTCGCTACTGCTAGCACAGATACGCAGTATTTT. Its protein product is CASSKGVATASTDTQYF.

The chain uses TRBV6-5 and TRBJ2-3; TRBD2 aligns across 9 bases. The CDR3 covers 15 residues. Trimming at V came to 2 bases and at J to 2 bases, leaving 2 bases not matched to a gene. From germline, CDR1 is MNHEY and CDR2 SVGAGI. CDR3: CASSYGTSYTDTQYF. In DNA form, the CDR3 reads TGTGCCAGCAGTTACGGGACTAGCTACACAGATACGCAGTATTTT.

CDR3 coding DNA: TGTGCCTGGAGTCCTCTTGGGGGACCCAGCACAGATACGCAGTATTTT. Translation: CAWSPLGGPSTDTQYF. V is TRBV30 and J is TRBJ2-3, with D possibly called TRBD1 or TRBD2 (5 bases each). This CDR3 contains 16 residues. The germline V and J ends were trimmed by 2 bases and 0 bases, with 15 bases remaining between them. CDR1 and CDR2 from the germline V gene are GTSNPN and SVGIG (reference sequence).

CDR3 DNA: TGTGCCTGGAGTTACAGGGGTCTATCCCTACGCTCAATAGGCTACACCTTC. Encoded protein: CAWSYRGLSLRSIGYTF. The chain combines TRBV30 with TRBJ1-2; 7 bases align to TRBD1. V lost 2 bases, J lost 8 bases, and 20 bases stayed unmatched. Germline V gene sequence: CDR1 GTSNPN, CDR2 SVGIG (reference sequence). The CDR3 length is 17 residues.